This T cell receptor beta chain appears in the sequencing data of a study of cytomegalovirus exposure and HLA in healthy donors. Note on this clone: Its antigen is currently unknown.

V was pared by 1 base and J by 8 bases, with 17 bases between. The CDR3 is 15 amino acids. Per germline, CDR1 LGHNA and CDR2 YSLEER. Both 60 Vbeta primers and 13 Jbeta primers went into the PCR. Libraries were prepared by immunoSEQ multiplex PCR; TCRdb keeps only in-frame clonotypes and omits some of them. The data show over 150,000 clones, 68% seen once. As for the donors, each was a healthy bone marrow donor. The study's findings and limits: Immune exposure information available was restricted to CMV serostatus.

The V call is TRBV4-3, the J call TRBJ1-2, with D unresolved. This receptor was taken from a woman younger than 35 in good health and CMV-seropositive. Sequencing was performed on PBMCs. The CDR3 DNA is TGCGCCAGCAGCCAAGGGAATACCGGCAACGGGGGCTACACCTTC. This codes for CASSQGNTGNGGYTF.